This TCR beta chain was captured in a study of blood T cell repertoires in COVID-19. Background on the study: Researchers got acute and convalescent COVID-19 samples from the United States, Italy and Spain. In each case, the material was cDNA or gDNA derived from T cells, B-cell-depleted T cells, or PBMCs.

The germline V gene has CDR1 SGHTA and CDR2 FQGTGA. Losses at the gene ends were 5 bases for V and 6 bases for J; bases not matched to a gene: 11. This CDR3 region has 17 residues. Assay used: immunoSEQ multiplex PCR; TCRdb lists only in-frame clones, some missing. Of just under 150,000 clones in the sample, roughly 80% were seen once. The TCR originated in a human donor in a cohort sampled during active COVID-19. V is TRBV7-3 and J is TRBJ2-1, with 12 bases lining up with TRBD2. Sequencing input: peripheral blood. The CDR3 nucleotides read TGTGCCAGCAGCCCCCCACCCTCTAGCGGGAGGGTCAATGAGCAGTTCTTC. Its protein is CASSPPPSSGRVNEQFF.